One T cell receptor beta chain is described in this entry. No antigen is known for it. The sample originates from a study of blood T cells in healthy people across ages. In the study overall: About one barcoded beta molecule per two T cells was captured by template switching. Broader study findings: Higher diversity, along with more naive CD4+ cells, distinguished long-lived donors from aged donors.

Combining a sample-barcoded 5' primer with a J-beta primer mix, a second PCR ran for about 7 to 12 cycles. TCRdb called the 5' RACE reads again in MiXCR, with one record for every CDR3 protein. The sample carries hundreds of thousands of distinct CDR3 sequences, around 21% recorded once. Germline V gives CDR1 MGHDK, CDR2 SYGVNS. The CDR3 runs 14 residues. V dropped 2 bases and J dropped 5; count of bases not matched to a gene: 4. The material sequenced was blood. This clonotype was obtained from a man between 65 and 85 years old in good health. The chain carries TRBV25-1 and TRBJ2-7, with 9 nucleotides matching TRBD1. CDR3 nucleotide sequence: TGTGCCAGCAGTGAAACAGGGGGCGGGAACGAGCAGTACTTC. Residues: CASSETGGGNEQYF.